This T cell receptor (beta chain) was found in a study of TIL therapy for anti-PD-1-resistant metastatic lung cancer. Study in general: Median tumor PD-L1 proportion score was 6%.

This was the immunoSEQ v3 assay. TCRdb's copy holds only in-frame clones and misses some; the assay was immunoSEQ multiplex PCR. Of some 90,000 clones in the sample, just over 65% are singletons; the top ten hold roughly 9.7%. Germline V gene data show CDR1 as DFQATT and CDR2 as SNEGSKA (reference sequence). V lost 4 bases to trimming and J lost 8 bases, with 8 bases between them. CDR3 length: 10 amino acids. Time point specified: pre-treatment sample, taken before nivolumab and TIL therapy. Pleural nodules or supraclavicular lymph nodes made up most of the excised metastases sampled. This clonotype was obtained from a person aged 25-85 years with non-small cell lung cancer. Sequences were derived from tumor tissue, sampled at baseline. The rearrangement uses TRBV20-1 and TRBJ1-2; possibly TRBD1 for D (5 bases). The CDR3 region has the DNA TGCAGTGCTACAGGGTTCGGCTACACCTTC. The encoded protein is CSATGFGYTF.